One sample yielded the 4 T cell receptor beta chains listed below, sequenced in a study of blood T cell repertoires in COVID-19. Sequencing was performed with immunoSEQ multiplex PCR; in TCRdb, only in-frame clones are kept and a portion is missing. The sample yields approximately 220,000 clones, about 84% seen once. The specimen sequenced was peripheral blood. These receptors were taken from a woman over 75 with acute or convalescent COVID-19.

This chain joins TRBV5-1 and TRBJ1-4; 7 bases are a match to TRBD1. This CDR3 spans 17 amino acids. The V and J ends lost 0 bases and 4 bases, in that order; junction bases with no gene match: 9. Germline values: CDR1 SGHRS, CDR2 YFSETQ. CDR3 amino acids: CASSLEPPGQLNEKLFF. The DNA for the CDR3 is TGCGCCAGCAGCTTGGAACCTCCGGGACAGCTTAATGAAAAACTGTTTTTT. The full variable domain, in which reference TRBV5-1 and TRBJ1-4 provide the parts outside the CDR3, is KAGVTQTPRYLIKTRGQQVTLSCSPISGHRSVSWYQQTPGQGLQFLFEYFSETQRNKGNFPGRFSGRQFSNSRSEMNVSTLELGDSALYLCASSLEPPGQLNEKLFFGSGTQLSVL.

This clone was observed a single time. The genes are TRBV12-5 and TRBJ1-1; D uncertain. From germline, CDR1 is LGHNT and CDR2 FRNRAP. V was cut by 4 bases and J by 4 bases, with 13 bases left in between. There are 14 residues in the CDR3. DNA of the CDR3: TGTGCTAGTGGTTCGACATCTCCCGTCACTGAAGCTTTCTTT. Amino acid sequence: CASGSTSPVTEAFF.

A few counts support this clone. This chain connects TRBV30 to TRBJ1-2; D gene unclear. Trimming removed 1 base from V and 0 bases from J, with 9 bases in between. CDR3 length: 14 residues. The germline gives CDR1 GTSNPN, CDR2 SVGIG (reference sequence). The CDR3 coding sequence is TGTGCCTGGAGTGAGGGAGGGCCTAACTATGGCTACACCTTC. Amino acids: CAWSEGGPNYGYTF.

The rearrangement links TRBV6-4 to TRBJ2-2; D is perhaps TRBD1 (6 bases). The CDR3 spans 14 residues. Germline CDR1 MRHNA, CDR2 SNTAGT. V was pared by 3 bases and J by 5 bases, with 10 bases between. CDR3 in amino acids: CASSEGARTGELFF. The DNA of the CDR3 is TGTGCCAGCAGTGAGGGGGCGAGAACCGGGGAGCTGTTTTTT.